The rows below give T cell receptor beta chains drawn from one sample of a study of blood T cells in healthy people across ages. MiXCR was run by TCRdb on the 5' RACE reads, yielding one entry per CDR3 protein. The sample has about 1,800,000 distinct CDR3 sequences; about 30% are singletons. The sample taken for sequencing was blood. All receptors come from a woman aged 25-40 years in good health. Each CDR3 is given with its conserved first and last residue. Each record gives: J gene, D gene, V gene, CDR3 length, clone size, CDR3 DNA, CDR3 protein. A D gene is named only where the DNA matches it firmly. Clone size is not always given. Where it is, it says once, few, many or a class for expanded clones.

TRBJ2-5 NA TRBV7-9 14 NA TGTACCAGCAGCCCCGGGTCTAGCCCAGAGACCCAGTACTTC CTSSPGSSPETQYF
TRBJ2-1 NA TRBV7-6 13 NA TGTGCCAGCGGGGGTAAACAGTACAATGAGCAGTTCTTC CASGGKQYNEQFF
TRBJ2-7 TRBD2 TRBV6-6 14 few TGTGCCAGCAGTATTCTCATGGGAGGGACCGAGCAGTACTTC CASSILMGGTEQYF
TRBJ1-2 NA TRBV5-1 13 NA TGCGCCAGCAGCTTGGGCAGTAACGATGGCTACACCTTC CASSLGSNDGYTF
TRBJ2-1 NA TRBV20-1 15 NA TGCAGTGCCAAGAGGGTCCCGAGCGGAAACAATGAGCAGTTCTTC CSAKRVPSGNNEQFF
TRBJ2-4 NA TRBV14 14 NA TGTGCCAGCAGCCCTTCCCCAACCAAAAACATTCAGTACTTC CASSPSPTKNIQYF
TRBJ2-7 TRBD2 TRBV6-2/TRBV6-3 14 NA TGTGCCACCGTTTTGGGACTATTGGCCTACGAGCAGTACTTC CATVLGLLAYEQYF
TRBJ2-2 NA TRBV9 14 many TGTGCCAGCAGTCCCGGGACCAACACCGGGGAGCTGTTTTTT CASSPGTNTGELFF
TRBJ2-3 TRBD1 TRBV30 14 few TGTGCCGGGACCGACAGGGGAACGTCAGATACGCAGTATTTT CAGTDRGTSDTQYF
TRBJ1-1 NA TRBV7-9 12 few TGTGCCAGCGGTGTGGTGAACACTGAAGCTTTCTTT CASGVVNTEAFF
TRBJ2-1 NA TRBV2 14 NA TGTGCCAGCAGTGAAATGCAGATAAAGAATGAGCAGTTCTTC CASSEMQIKNEQFF
TRBJ2-5 NA TRBV19 13 few TGTACCAGTAGTAAGCGGGTCGGAGAGACCCAGTACTTC CTSSKRVGETQYF
TRBJ2-1 TRBD2 TRBV12-3/TRBV12-4 15 many TGTGCCAGCAGCCTCGGGACTAGCGGGGTTTCTGAGCAGTTCTTC CASSLGTSGVSEQFF
TRBJ2-3 NA TRBV5-4 15 NA TGTGCCAGCAGCTTGTGGTCTAGCGGCACAGATACGCAGTATTTT CASSLWSSGTDTQYF
TRBJ2-1 TRBD2 TRBV20-1 17 once TGCAGTGCTAGAGATCCGCTCCTAACTAGCGGGAGTGATGAGCAGTTCTTC CSARDPLLTSGSDEQFF
TRBJ1-1 NA TRBV5-1 13 NA TGCGCCAGCAGCTTGGCCTTTCCTAATGAAGCTTTCTTT CASSLAFPNEAFF
TRBJ2-1 NA TRBV5-1 13 many TGCGCCAGCAGCTTGGGACAGACCAATGAGCAGTTCTTC CASSLGQTNEQFF
TRBJ2-3 TRBD1 TRBV25-1 18 NA TGTGCCAGCAGTGAAAGGGGGAAAGACAGGGTTAGCACAGATACGCAGTATTTT CASSERGKDRVSTDTQYF
TRBJ2-4 NA TRBV24-1 17 NA TGTGCCACCAGTGATTTCCGACAGAAACTAGCCAAAAACATTCAGTACTTC CATSDFRQKLAKNIQYF
TRBJ2-7 NA TRBV27 14 many TGTGCCAGCAGTCCGACCCCAAGCACCTACGAGCAGTACTTC CASSPTPSTYEQYF
TRBJ2-7 NA TRBV5-6 14 NA TGTGCCAGCAGCTGGATTCAGAGGAGTGGCGAGCAGTACTTC CASSWIQRSGEQYF
TRBJ1-1 NA TRBV5-6 17 NA TGTGCCAGCAGCTTTTCCCCACGAGAGACCATGAACACTGAAGCTTTCTTT CASSFSPRETMNTEAFF
TRBJ1-1 NA TRBV20-1 14 NA TGCAGTGTAAAAAGTCCCGAGGCCAACACTGAAGCTTTCTTT CSVKSPEANTEAFF
TRBJ2-1 NA TRBV4-3 17 NA TGCGCCAGCAGCCTCGGACGGGCGGGTAGTACCTACAATGAGCAGTTCTTC CASSLGRAGSTYNEQFF
TRBJ1-3 NA TRBV11-2 13 NA TGTGCCAGCACCCGGACAGCGGGAAACACCATATATTTT CASTRTAGNTIYF
TRBJ2-2 NA TRBV18 13 NA TGTGCCAGCTCACCACAGGACTCCGGGGAGCTGTTTTTT CASSPQDSGELFF
TRBJ2-7 NA TRBV2 13 many TGTGCCAGCTGGGACCGCTTCTCCTACGAGCAGTACTTC CASWDRFSYEQYF
TRBJ2-3 NA TRBV11-2 16 few TGTGCCAGCAGCTACCAGATCTCTGGTTCGTCAGATACGCAGTATTTT CASSYQISGSSDTQYF
TRBJ2-2 NA TRBV2 15 NA TGTGCCAGCAGTGAGAGGAAACCGACCACCGGGGAGCTGTTTTTT CASSERKPTTGELFF
TRBJ2-5 TRBD2 TRBV6-6 15 NA TGTGCCAGCAGTTACTCGGCTAGCGGCCAAGAGACCCAGTACTTC CASSYSASGQETQYF
TRBJ2-1 TRBD1 TRBV29-1 11 NA TGCAGCGCTACAGGGGACCATGAGCAGTTCTTC CSATGDHEQFF
TRBJ2-4 TRBD2 TRBV7-2 13 NA TGTGCCAGCAGCTTAGCAGGGAGGGACATTCAGTACTTC CASSLAGRDIQYF
TRBJ2-1 TRBD2 TRBV20-1 14 NA TGCAGTGCCCAGAGGGGGACTAGTATGGGTAGGGAGTTCTTC CSAQRGTSMGREFF
TRBJ2-1 NA TRBV20-1 12 NA TGCAGTGCTGAACGCAACTCCTACGAGCAGTTCTTC CSAERNSYEQFF
TRBJ2-4 TRBD2 TRBV10-3 13 NA TGTGCCTCGGGTAAGGGACTAGACCGTGAGCAGTACTTC CASGKGLDREQYF
TRBJ2-1 NA TRBV9 15 few TGTGCCAGCAGCTCAGAGGGGGTAGCCATGAATGAGCAGTTCTTC CASSSEGVAMNEQFF
TRBJ2-1 NA TRBV19 14 NA TGTGCCAGTAGTCGGCTGACGACCTACAATGAGCAGTTCTTC CASSRLTTYNEQFF
TRBJ2-3 TRBD2 TRBV7-6 16 many TGTGCCAGCAGCTTAGTTAGCGGGGCTAGCACAGATACGCAGTATTTT CASSLVSGASTDTQYF
TRBJ2-7 TRBD2 TRBV5-1 14 many TGCGCCAGCAGCCCATCCGGGACTAGCTACGAGCAGTACTTC CASSPSGTSYEQYF
TRBJ2-7 TRBD2 TRBV30 18 few TGTGCCTGGAGTGGAGAAACCGGGACTAGCGGGACCCCCTACGAGCAGTACTTC CAWSGETGTSGTPYEQYF
TRBJ2-1 TRBD1 TRBV9 14 few TGTGCCAGCAGCGTTACGACAGGGGGGGATGAGCAGTTCTTC CASSVTTGGDEQFF
TRBJ2-1 TRBD2 TRBV20-1 15 few TGCAGTGCCCCCGTGGGGCTAGCGGTCTACAATGAGCAGTTCTTC CSAPVGLAVYNEQFF
TRBJ2-7 NA TRBV12-3/TRBV12-4 14 once TGTGCCAGCAGGTTGGCAGTAACCTCCTACGAGCAGTACTTC CASRLAVTSYEQYF
TRBJ2-5 NA TRBV9 16 NA TGTGCCAGCAGCGCAGGAGGCAGGGCAGGCGGAGAGACCCAGTACTTC CASSAGGRAGGETQYF
TRBJ1-2 NA TRBV3-1 12 few TGTGCCAGCAGCCAAGCCCGGCATGGCTACACCTTC CASSQARHGYTF
TRBJ2-3 NA TRBV12-3/TRBV12-4 14 NA TGTGCCAGCAGTTTTGTTGGTGTCACGGATACGCAGTATTTT CASSFVGVTDTQYF
TRBJ2-1 NA TRBV15 12 few TGTGCCACCAGCATCAGGCGGGGGCGGCAGTTCTTC CATSIRRGRQFF
TRBJ2-1 TRBD2 TRBV20-1 17 few TGCAGTGCTAGAGATCACAAAGCGGGAGGCTCCTACAATGAGCAGTTCTTC CSARDHKAGGSYNEQFF
TRBJ1-4 NA TRBV13 15 NA TGTGCCAGCAGCTTAGGCCGCACGACGGGGGAAAAACTGTTTTTT CASSLGRTTGEKLFF
TRBJ1-1 TRBD1 TRBV20-1 14 NA TGCAGTGCTAGCGACAGGGTGATGAACACTGAAGCTTTCTTT CSASDRVMNTEAFF
TRBJ1-1 NA TRBV12-3/TRBV12-4 15 NA TGTGCCAGCAGTTTTCGGTCAGGGAGGAACACTGAAGCTTTCTTT CASSFRSGRNTEAFF
TRBJ1-4 NA TRBV10-3 13 few TGTGCCATCGGTGAATACCTAAATGAAAAACTGTTTTTT CAIGEYLNEKLFF
TRBJ2-2 NA TRBV7-9 14 NA TGTGCCAGCACCCCAAGGGCACAAACCGGGGAGCTGTTTTTT CASTPRAQTGELFF
TRBJ2-2 TRBD1 TRBV5-6 14 few TGTGCCAGCAGCTGGACAGGCTCGTCCGGGGAGCTGTTTTTT CASSWTGSSGELFF
TRBJ1-1 NA TRBV6-1 17 NA TGTGCCAGCAGAAAACAGGGTTATAATCCCATGAACACTGAAGCTTTCTTT CASRKQGYNPMNTEAFF
TRBJ2-5 NA TRBV18 13 few TGTGCCAGCTCAAATGACTACCAAGAGACCCAGTACTTC CASSNDYQETQYF
TRBJ2-7 TRBD1 TRBV20-1 13 NA TGCAGTGCCAACCGGGACAGGGAATACGAGCAGTACTTC CSANRDREYEQYF
TRBJ2-1 TRBD2 TRBV6-2/TRBV6-3 19 NA TGTGCCGGCAGTTACTCGACCCCAACTAGCGGCCCTGGGAGGAATGAGCAGTTCTTC CAGSYSTPTSGPGRNEQFF
TRBJ1-1 NA TRBV12-3/TRBV12-4 14 NA TGTGCCAGCAGTTTCCATGATCGCAACACTGAAGCTTTCTTT CASSFHDRNTEAFF